The clone carrying this TCR beta chain was found a few times. The sample originates from a study of blood T cell repertoires in COVID-19. In the study overall: Samples representing acute and convalescent COVID-19 were sourced from the United States, Italy and Spain. T cells, B-cell-depleted T cells, or PBMCs provided the cDNA or gDNA that served as material.

Using immunoSEQ multiplex PCR, the repertoire was profiled, and TCRdb retains in-frame clones only, with some absent. The sample holds 46,000 or so clones, approximately 85% seen once. Enrolled during active infection, Seattle patients were then followed longitudinally. This CDR3 region has 19 residues. Germline V gene lookup returns CDR1 SGHRS and CDR2 YFSETQ. V gave up 0 bases and J gave up 6 bases, with 24 bases separating them. This sequence originates from a woman older than 75 with COVID-19, enrolled during active disease. This sequence joins TRBV5-1 and TRBJ2-2; possible D gene TRBD1, 5 bases. What was sequenced was peripheral blood. The DNA for the CDR3 is TGCGCCAGCAGCTTGGGTCTAGGGGTCGTTATTAAGAGCGCCGGGGAGCTGTTTTTT. Amino acid sequence: CASSLGLGVVIKSAGELFF.